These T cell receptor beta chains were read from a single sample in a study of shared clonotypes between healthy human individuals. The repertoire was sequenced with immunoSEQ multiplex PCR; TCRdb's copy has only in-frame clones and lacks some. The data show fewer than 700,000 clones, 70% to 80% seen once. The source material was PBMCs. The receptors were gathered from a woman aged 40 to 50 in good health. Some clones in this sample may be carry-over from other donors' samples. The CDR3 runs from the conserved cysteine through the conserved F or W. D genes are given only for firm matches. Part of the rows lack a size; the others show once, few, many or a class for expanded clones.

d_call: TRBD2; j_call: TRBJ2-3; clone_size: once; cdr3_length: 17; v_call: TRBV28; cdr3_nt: TGTGCCAGCAGTTTAGGAATCCGGGAGGGTTTCGCAGATACGCAGTATTTT; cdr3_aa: CASSLGIREGFADTQYF
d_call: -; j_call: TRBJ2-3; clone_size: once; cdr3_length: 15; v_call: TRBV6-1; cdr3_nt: TGTGCCAGCAGTGAATTGGCGCAGTTTCCAGATACGCAGTATTTT; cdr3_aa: CASSELAQFPDTQYF
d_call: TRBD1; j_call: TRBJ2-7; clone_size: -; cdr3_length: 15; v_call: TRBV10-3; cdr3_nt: TGTGCCATCAGTGGGCCGGGACAGTCCCTCTACGAGCAGTACTTC; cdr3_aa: CAISGPGQSLYEQYF
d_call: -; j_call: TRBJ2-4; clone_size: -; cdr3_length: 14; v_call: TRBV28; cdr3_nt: TGTGCCAGCAGTTTATCCCCAGGGAGGAACATTCAGTACTTC; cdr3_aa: CASSLSPGRNIQYF
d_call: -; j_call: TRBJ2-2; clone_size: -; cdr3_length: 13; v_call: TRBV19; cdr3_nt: TGTGCCAGTAGGGACAGAGGCACCGGGGAGCCGTTTTTT; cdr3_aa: CASRDRGTGEPFF
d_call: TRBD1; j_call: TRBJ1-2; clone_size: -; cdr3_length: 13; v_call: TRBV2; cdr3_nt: TGTGCCAGCAGCCGGGCAGGGGGCATTGGCTACACCTTC; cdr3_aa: CASSRAGGIGYTF
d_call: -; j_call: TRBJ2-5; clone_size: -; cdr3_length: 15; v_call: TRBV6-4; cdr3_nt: TGTGCCAGCAGTGACTCGGCAGGGAATAGTGAGACCCAGTACTTC; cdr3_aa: CASSDSAGNSETQYF
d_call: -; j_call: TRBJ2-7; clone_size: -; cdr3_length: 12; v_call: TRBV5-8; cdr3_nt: TGTGCCAGCAGCTTGGAGGGGTTCGAGCAGTACTTC; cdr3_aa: CASSLEGFEQYF
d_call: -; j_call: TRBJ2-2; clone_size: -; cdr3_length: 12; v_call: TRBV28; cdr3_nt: TGTGCCAGCAAGACCGGCCCCGGGGAGCTGTTTTTT; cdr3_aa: CASKTGPGELFF
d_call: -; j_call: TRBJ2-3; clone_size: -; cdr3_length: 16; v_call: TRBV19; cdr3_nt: TGTGCCAGTAGTACAGCACTAGGGGGGGCGACAGATACGCAGTATTTT; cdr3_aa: CASSTALGGATDTQYF
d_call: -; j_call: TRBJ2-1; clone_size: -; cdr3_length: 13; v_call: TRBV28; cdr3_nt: TGTGCCAGCGGACCCTTCGGACGGTATGAGCAGTTCTTC; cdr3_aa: CASGPFGRYEQFF
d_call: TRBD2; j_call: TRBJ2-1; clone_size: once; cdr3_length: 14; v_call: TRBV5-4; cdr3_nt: TGTGCCAGCAGCTTGCTGCGGGAGGTAACTGAGCAGTTCTTC; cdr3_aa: CASSLLREVTEQFF
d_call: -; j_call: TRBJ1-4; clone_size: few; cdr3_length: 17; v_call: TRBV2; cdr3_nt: TGTGCCAGCAGTGAAGGAATAGCCTTTGCAACTAATGAAAAACTGTTTTTT; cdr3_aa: CASSEGIAFATNEKLFF
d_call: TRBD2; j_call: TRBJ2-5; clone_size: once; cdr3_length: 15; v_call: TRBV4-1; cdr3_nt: TGCGCCAGCAGCTTCGGACTAGCGGGGGAGGGGACCCAGTACTTC; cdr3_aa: CASSFGLAGEGTQYF
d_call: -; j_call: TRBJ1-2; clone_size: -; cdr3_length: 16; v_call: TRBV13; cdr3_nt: TGTGCCAGCAGCTTAGTGATTGAGGGGGGAAACTATGGCTACACCTTC; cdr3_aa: CASSLVIEGGNYGYTF
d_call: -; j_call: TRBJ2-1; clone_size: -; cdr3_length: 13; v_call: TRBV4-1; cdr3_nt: TGCGCCAGCAGCCCCTCTAGCGTTGATGAGCAGTTCTTC; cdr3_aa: CASSPSSVDEQFF
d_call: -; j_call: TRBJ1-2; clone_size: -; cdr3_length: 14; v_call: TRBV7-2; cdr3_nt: TGTGCCAGCAGCGGAAGGCTCTCTGGGTATGGCTACACCTTC; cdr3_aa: CASSGRLSGYGYTF
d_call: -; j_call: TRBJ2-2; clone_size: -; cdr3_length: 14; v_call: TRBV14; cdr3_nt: TGTGCCAGCAGCCAAGTTACCAACACCGGGGAGCTGTTTTTT; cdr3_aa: CASSQVTNTGELFF
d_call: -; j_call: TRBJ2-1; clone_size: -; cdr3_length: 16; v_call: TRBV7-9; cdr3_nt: TGTGCCAGCAGCTTAGCGGCCTACGCCGGGGGCAATGAGCAGTTCTTC; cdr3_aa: CASSLAAYAGGNEQFF
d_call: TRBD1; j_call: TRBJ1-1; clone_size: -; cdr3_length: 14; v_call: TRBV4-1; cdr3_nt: TGCGCCAGCAGCCAAAAACAGGGGAGGGCTGAAGCTTTCTTT; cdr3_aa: CASSQKQGRAEAFF
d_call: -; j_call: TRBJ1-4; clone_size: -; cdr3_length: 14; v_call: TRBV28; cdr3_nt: TGTGCCAGCAGTCCCCCGGCAACTAATGAAAAACTGTTTTTT; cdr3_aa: CASSPPATNEKLFF
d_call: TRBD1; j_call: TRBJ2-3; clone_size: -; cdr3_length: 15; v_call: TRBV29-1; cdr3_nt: TGCAGCGTTGAAATTGGCCAGGGGGCGCCGGATACGCAGTATTTT; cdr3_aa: CSVEIGQGAPDTQYF
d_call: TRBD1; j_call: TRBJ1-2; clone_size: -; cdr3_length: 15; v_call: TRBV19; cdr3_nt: TGTGCGACGATACCGGGACAGCTACTTAACTATGGCTACACCTTC; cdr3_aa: CATIPGQLLNYGYTF
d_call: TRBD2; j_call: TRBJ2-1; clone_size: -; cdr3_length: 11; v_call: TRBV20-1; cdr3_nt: TGCAGTGCTAGAGATAGCGGGAGACAGTTCTTC; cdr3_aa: CSARDSGRQFF
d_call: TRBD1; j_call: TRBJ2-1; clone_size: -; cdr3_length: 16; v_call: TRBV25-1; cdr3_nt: TGTGCCAGCAGTGAATTTGACAGGGCCCCGAGCAATGAGCAGTTCTTC; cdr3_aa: CASSEFDRAPSNEQFF
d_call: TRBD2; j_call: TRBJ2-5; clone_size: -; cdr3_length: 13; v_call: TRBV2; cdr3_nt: TGTGCCAGCAGCGGGGGGACTAGCGGGACCCAGTACTTC; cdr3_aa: CASSGGTSGTQYF
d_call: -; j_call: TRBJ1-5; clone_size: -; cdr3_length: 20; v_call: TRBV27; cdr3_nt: TGTGCCAGCAAGAGGAGGTTATCGGCTATAGATAAAGATAGCAATCAGCCCCAGCATTTT; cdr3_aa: CASKRRLSAIDKDSNQPQHF
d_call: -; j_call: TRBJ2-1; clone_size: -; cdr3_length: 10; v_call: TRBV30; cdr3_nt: TGTGCCTGGAGAGACAGTGAGCAGTTCTTC; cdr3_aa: CAWRDSEQFF
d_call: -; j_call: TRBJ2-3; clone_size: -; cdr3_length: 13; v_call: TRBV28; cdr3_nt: TGTGCCAGCAGCACGACAGACAGGGATACGCAGTATTTT; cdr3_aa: CASSTTDRDTQYF
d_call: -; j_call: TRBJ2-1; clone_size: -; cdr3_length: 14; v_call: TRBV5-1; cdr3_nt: TGCGCCAGCAGCTTGTGGGGCGGAGACAATGAGCAGTTCTTC; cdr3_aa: CASSLWGGDNEQFF
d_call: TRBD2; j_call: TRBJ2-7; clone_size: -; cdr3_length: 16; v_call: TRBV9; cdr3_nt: TGTGCCAGCAGCGTAGCTGGGGGGGACTCTACCTACGAGCAGTACTTC; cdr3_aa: CASSVAGGDSTYEQYF
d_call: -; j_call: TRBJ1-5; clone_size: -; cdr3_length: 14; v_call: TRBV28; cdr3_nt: TGTGCCAGCAGTTTAACGGGGGGCGGTCAGCCCCAGCATTTT; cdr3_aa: CASSLTGGGQPQHF
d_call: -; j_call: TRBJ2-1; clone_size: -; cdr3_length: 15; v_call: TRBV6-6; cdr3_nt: TGTGCCAGCAGCTCCCATAGCGATAGGGGCAATGAGCAGTTCTTC; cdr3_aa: CASSSHSDRGNEQFF
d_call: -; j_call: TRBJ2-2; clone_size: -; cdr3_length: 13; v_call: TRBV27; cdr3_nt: TGTGCCAGTTCAACGGCTGGAAACGGGGAGCTGTTTTTT; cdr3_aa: CASSTAGNGELFF
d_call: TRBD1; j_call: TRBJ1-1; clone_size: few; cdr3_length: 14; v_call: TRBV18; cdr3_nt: TGTGCCAGCTCAACGACAGGGTTTGACACTGAAGCTTTCTTT; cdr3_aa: CASSTTGFDTEAFF
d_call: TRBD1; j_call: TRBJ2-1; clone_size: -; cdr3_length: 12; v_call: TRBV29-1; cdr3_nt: TGCAGCGTTGGGGGACAGTACAATGAGCAGTTCTTC; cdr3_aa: CSVGGQYNEQFF
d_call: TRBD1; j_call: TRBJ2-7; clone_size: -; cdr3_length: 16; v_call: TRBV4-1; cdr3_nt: TGCGCCAGCAGCCAGTCCGGGACAGGGGGCCGGTACGAGCAGTACTTC; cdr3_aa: CASSQSGTGGRYEQYF
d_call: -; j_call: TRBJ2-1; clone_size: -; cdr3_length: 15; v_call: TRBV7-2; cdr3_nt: TGTGCCAGCAGCTTAGACCTAGCGACTTACAATGAGCAGTTCTTC; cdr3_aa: CASSLDLATYNEQFF
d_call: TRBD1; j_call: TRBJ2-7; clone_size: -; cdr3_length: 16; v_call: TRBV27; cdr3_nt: TGTGCCAGCAGTTTACGGGACAGCTTTACGCATTACGAGCAGTACTTC; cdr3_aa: CASSLRDSFTHYEQYF
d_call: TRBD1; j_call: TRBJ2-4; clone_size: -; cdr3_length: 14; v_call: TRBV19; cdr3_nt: TGTGCCAGTAGCGATCAGGGGGCGGAAAACATTCAGTACTTC; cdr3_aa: CASSDQGAENIQYF
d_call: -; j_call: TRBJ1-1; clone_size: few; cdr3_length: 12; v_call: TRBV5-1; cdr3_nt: TGCGCCAGCAGCGAAACGAACACTGAAGCTTTCTTT; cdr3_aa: CASSETNTEAFF
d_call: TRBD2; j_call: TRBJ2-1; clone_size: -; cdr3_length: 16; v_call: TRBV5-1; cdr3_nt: TGCGCCAGCAGCTTGGCCGTGACTAGCGGGAACCAGGGGCAGTTCTTC; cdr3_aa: CASSLAVTSGNQGQFF
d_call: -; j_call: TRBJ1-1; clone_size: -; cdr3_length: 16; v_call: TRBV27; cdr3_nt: TGTGCCAGCAGTTTTCTGGGGCCCGTTGGGGGCACTGAAGCTTTCTTT; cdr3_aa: CASSFLGPVGGTEAFF
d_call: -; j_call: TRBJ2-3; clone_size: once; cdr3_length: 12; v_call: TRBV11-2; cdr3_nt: TGTGCCAGCAGCCCTAGGGGGTATACGCAGTATTTT; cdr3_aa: CASSPRGYTQYF
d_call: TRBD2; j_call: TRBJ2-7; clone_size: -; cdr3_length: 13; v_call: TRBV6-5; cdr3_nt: TGTGCCAGCAGTTCTTACCGGACGGGACTAGGCATCTTC; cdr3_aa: CASSSYRTGLGIF
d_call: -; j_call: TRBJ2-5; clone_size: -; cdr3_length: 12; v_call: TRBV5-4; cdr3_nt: TGTGCCAGCAGCTTTTCTCTTGAGACCCAGTACTTC; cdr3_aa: CASSFSLETQYF
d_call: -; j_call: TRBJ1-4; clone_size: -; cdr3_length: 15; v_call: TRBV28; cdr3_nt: TGTGCCAGCGCCTCTCCGGAAACTCTAAATGAAAAACTGTTTTTT; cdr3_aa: CASASPETLNEKLFF
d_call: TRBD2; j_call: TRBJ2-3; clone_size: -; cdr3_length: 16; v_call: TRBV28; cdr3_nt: TGTGCCAGCAGATCAAGCGGGAGGGCCGGTACAGATACGCAGTATTTT; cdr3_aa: CASRSSGRAGTDTQYF
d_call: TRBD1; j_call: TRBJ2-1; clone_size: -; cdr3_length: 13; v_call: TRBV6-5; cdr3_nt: TGTGCCAGCGGGGACAGGGGTATTACGGGGCAGTTCTTC; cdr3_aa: CASGDRGITGQFF
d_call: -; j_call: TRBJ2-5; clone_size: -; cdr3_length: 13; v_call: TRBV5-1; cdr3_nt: TGCGCCAGCAGCTTAGTGGGAGTGGAGACCCAGTACTTC; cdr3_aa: CASSLVGVETQYF
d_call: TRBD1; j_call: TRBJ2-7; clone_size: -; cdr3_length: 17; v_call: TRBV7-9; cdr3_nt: TGTGCCAGCAGCTTCGACAGGGCCCTCCGGACGTCCTACGAGCAGTACTTC; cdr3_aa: CASSFDRALRTSYEQYF
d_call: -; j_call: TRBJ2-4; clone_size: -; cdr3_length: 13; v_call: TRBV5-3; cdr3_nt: TGTGCCAGAAGCGCCAGGGAGTCCGGCATTCAGTACTTC; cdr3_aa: CARSARESGIQYF
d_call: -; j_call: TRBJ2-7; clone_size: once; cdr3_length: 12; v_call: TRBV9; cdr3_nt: TGTGCCAGTAGTACCGCCCTGGGCGAGCAGTACTTC; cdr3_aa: CASSTALGEQYF
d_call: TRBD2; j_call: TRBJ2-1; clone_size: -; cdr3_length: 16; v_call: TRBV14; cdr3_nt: TGTGCCAGCAGCCAAGATCTTGCGGGAGGTCCCATTGAGCAGTTCTTC; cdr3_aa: CASSQDLAGGPIEQFF
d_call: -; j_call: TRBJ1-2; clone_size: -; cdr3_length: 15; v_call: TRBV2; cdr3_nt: TGTGCCAGCAGGTCTGATACAGGATTCTACTATGGCTACACCTTC; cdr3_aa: CASRSDTGFYYGYTF
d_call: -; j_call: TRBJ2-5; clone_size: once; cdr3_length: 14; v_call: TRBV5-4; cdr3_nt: TGTGCCAGCACGAAGGCCCAAACACAAGAGACCCAGTACTTC; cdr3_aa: CASTKAQTQETQYF
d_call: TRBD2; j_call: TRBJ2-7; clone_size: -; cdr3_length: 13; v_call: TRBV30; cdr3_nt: TGTGCCTGGAAACTGCGGCGGGAGGCCGAGCAGTACTTC; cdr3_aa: CAWKLRREAEQYF
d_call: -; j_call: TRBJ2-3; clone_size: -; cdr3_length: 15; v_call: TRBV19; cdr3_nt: TGTGCCAGTAGTATAGGGGCAGGGATTACAGATACGCAGTATTTT; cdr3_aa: CASSIGAGITDTQYF
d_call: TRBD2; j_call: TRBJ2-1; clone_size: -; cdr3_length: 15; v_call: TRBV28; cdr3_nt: TGTGCCAGCAGAACAGGACTAGCGTCTTACAATGAGCAGTTCTTC; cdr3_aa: CASRTGLASYNEQFF
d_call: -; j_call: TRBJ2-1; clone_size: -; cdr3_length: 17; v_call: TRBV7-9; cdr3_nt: TGTGCCAGCAGCCCCCCCCCGAGACTCGCGGGCTCGGATGAGCAGTTCTTC; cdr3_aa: CASSPPPRLAGSDEQFF